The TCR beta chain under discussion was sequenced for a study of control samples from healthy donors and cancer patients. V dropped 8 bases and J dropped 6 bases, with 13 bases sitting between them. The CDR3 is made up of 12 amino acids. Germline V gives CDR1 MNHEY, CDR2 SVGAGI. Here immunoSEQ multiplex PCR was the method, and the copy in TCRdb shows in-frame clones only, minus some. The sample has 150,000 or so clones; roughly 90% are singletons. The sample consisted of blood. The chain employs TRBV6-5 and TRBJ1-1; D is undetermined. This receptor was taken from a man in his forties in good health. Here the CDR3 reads CASSAVGSEAFF. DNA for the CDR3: TGTGCCAGCTCCGCGGTAGGGTCTGAAGCTTTCTTT.